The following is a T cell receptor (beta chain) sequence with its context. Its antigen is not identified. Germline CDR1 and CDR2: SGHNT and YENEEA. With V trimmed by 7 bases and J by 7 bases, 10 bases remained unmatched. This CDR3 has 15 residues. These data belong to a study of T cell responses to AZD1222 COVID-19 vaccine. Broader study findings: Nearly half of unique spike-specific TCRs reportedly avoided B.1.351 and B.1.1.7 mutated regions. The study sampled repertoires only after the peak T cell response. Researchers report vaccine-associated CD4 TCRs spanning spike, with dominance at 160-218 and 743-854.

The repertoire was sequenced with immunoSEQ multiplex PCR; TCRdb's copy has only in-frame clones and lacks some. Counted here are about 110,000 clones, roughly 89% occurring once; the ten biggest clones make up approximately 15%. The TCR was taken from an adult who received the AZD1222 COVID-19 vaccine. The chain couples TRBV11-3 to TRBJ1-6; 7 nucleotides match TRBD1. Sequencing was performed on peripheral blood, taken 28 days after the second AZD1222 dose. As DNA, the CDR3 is TGTGCCAGCACTCACTCGGGACAGAACAATTCACCCCTCCACTTT. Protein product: CASTHSGQNNSPLHF.